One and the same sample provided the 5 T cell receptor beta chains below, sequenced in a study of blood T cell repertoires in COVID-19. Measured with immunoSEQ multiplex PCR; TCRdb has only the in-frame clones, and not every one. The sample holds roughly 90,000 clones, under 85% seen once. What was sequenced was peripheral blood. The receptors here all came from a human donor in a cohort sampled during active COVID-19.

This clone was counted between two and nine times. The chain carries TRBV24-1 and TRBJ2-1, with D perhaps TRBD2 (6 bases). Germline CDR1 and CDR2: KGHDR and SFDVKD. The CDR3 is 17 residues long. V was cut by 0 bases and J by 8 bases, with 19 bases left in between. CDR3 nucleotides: TGTGCCACCAGTGATTTGCCGAGGCCGGGAGAGGCCCATGAGCAGTTCTTC. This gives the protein CATSDLPRPGEAHEQFF.

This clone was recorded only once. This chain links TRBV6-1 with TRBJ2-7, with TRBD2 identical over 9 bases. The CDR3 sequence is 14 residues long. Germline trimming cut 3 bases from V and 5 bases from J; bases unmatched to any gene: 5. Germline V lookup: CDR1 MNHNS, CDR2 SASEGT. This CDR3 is CASSEFPSGDEQYF. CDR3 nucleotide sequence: TGTGCCAGCAGTGAGTTCCCTAGCGGGGACGAGCAGTACTTC.

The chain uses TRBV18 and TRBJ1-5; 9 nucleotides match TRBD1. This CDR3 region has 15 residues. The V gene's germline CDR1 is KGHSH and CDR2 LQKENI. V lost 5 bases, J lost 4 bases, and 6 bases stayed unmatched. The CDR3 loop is CASSALTGGNQPQHF. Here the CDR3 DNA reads TGTGCCAGCTCAGCCCTGACAGGGGGGAATCAGCCCCAGCATTTT.

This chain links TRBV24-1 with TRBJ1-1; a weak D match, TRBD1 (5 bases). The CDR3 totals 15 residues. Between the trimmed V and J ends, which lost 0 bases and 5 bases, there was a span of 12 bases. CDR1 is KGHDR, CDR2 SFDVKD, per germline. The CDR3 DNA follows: TGTGCCACCAGTGATTTGAAGGACATGGGAACTGAAGCTTTCTTT. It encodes CATSDLKDMGTEAFF.

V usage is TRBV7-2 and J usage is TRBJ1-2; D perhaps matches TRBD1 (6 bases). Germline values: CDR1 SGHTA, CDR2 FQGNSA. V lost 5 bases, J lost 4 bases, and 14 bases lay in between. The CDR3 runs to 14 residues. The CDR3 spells CASSPDRGAYGYTF. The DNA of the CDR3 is TGTGCCAGCAGCCCCGACCGGGGGGCCTATGGCTACACCTTC.